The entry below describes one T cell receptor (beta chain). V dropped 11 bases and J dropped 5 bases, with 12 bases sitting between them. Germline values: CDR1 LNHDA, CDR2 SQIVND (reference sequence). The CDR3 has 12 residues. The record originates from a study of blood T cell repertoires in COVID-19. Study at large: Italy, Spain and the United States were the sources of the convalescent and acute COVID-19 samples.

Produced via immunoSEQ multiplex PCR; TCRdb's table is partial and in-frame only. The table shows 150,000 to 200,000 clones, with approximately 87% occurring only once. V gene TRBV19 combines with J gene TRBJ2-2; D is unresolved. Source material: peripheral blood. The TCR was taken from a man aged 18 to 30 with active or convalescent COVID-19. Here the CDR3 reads CASTVWTGELFF. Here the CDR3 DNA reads TGTGCCTCTACGGTGTGGACCGGGGAGCTGTTTTTT.